This TCR beta chain was observed in a study of cytomegalovirus exposure and HLA in healthy donors. This clone was recorded a few times. The antigen is unknown. The V gene end was trimmed by 1 base and the J gene end by 8 bases; junction bases not matched to a gene: 9. Germline-derived CDR1 and CDR2 are LGHNA and YNFKEQ. The CDR3 length is 17 residues. In the PCR, 60 Vbeta and 13 Jbeta primers were used. Libraries were prepared by immunoSEQ multiplex PCR; TCRdb keeps only in-frame clonotypes and omits some of them. The sample lists about 190,000 clones, approximately 80% seen once, with roughly 10% in the top ten. Regarding the study as a whole: Among TCR sequences, most were rare, though some public TCRs appeared in many donors. Sequencing probably produced one cluster of sequence variants that were highly shared.

The chain uses TRBV4-2 and TRBJ2-1; 12 nucleotides line up with TRBD2. This sequence originates from a woman aged 45-65 years in good health and CMV-seropositive. Source material: PBMCs. The chain's CDR3 is CASSQARRTSGVYEQFF. The CDR3 coding sequence is TGTGCCAGCAGCCAAGCCCGGAGGACTAGCGGGGTGTATGAGCAGTTCTTC.